This T cell receptor (beta chain) originates from a study of CD8+CD57+ T cells in acquired aplastic anemia. This clonotype was detected once. The CDR3 sequence is 17 residues long. The germline gives CDR1 WSHSY, CDR2 SAAADI. V gave up 0 bases and J gave up 4 bases; unmatched junction bases: 5. All sequencing subjects had displayed CD8+CD57+ cell expansion on flow cytometry. The template for TCR beta VDJ and CDR3 sequence profiling was genomic DNA. TCRdb itself ran the reads through MiXCR, one entry per CDR3 protein. The table lists about 180,000 distinct CDR3 sequences, roughly 50% of them singletons. Sequencing input: sorted CD4+, CD8+, or CD8+CD57+ T cells (not recorded which) from PBMCs. The sequence derives from a human donor with aplastic anemia. The gene calls are TRBV10-2 and TRBJ2-1; TRBD2 matches 11 bases. The CDR3 nucleotides are TGCGCCAGCAGTGAGTCGCTGGGACTAGCGGTATACAATGAGCAGTTCTTC. Its translation: CASSESLGLAVYNEQFF.